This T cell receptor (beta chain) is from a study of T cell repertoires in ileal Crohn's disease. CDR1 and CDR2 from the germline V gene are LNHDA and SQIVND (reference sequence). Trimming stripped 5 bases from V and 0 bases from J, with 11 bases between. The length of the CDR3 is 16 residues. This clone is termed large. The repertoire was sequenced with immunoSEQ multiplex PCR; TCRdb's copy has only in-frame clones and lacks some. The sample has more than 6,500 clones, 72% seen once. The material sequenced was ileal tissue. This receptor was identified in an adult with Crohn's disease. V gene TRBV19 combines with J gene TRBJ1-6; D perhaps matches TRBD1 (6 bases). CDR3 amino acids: CASSRTVSSYNSPLHF. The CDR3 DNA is TGTGCCAGTAGTCGGACAGTGAGCTCCTATAATTCACCCCTCCACTTT.